What follows are 9 T cell receptor beta chains derived from one specimen sequenced in a study of brain metastases from non-small cell lung cancer. The method was immunoSEQ multiplex PCR; TCRdb's version includes in-frame clones alone and lacks a portion of them. The data contain about 8,000 clones, about 85% of them singletons. The sample comprised primary lung tumor tissue. Receptors originate from a donor aged 40 or over with non-small cell lung cancer.

This sequence joins TRBV10-3 and TRBJ1-5; tentatively, D is TRBD1 (5 bases). CDR3 length: 15 residues. The ends were cut back, 3 bases at V and 4 bases at J, with 13 bases in the middle. CDR1 is ENHRY, CDR2 SYGVKD, per germline. CDR3 nucleotides: TGTGCCATCAGTGATTTCCACTCAGGGAATCAGCCCCAGCATTTT. This encodes CAISDFHSGNQPQHF.

This clone was seen more than once but under ten times. This rearrangement joins TRBV2 to TRBJ2-5; D is possibly TRBD1 (6 bases). With 7 bases removed from V and 1 base from J, the gap between germline ends came to 19 bases. Germline CDR1 reads SNHLY; CDR2 reads FYNNEI. There are 16 residues in the CDR3. CDR3 nucleotides: TGTGCCAGCACCGAGGGTTATCTGGGGGCCCAAGAGACCCAGTACTTC. It translates to CASTEGYLGAQETQYF.

The chain is built from TRBV7-9 and TRBJ2-3; D unclear. Trimming stripped 6 bases from V and 3 bases from J, with 4 bases between. This CDR3 spans 11 amino acids. CDR1 and CDR2 from the germline V gene are SEHNR and FQNEAQ (reference sequence). The CDR3 spells CASSETDTQYF. As DNA, the CDR3 is TGTGCCAGCAGTGAGACAGATACGCAGTATTTT.

The genes are TRBV7-2 and TRBJ2-3; 14 bases map to TRBD2. Germline CDR1 SGHTA, CDR2 FQGNSA. Trimming cost V 4 bases and J 0 bases; bases outside gene matches: 3. The length of the CDR3 is 17 residues. The CDR3 coding sequence is TGTGCCAGCAGCTCGGGACTAGCGGGAGCTAGCACAGATACGCAGTATTTT. Translated, it gives CASSSGLAGASTDTQYF.

This chain links TRBV10-1 with TRBJ2-7; a possible D gene is TRBD1 (8 bases). CDR3 length: 15 amino acids. Deletions cut 4 bases from V and 5 bases from J, with 18 bases between. The germline V gene encodes CDR1 WNHNN and CDR2 SYGVQD (reference sequence). CDR3 nucleotides: TGCGCCAGCAGTGGCGGGGGACAGGTACGCCACGAGCAGTACTTC. This sequence encodes CASSGGGQVRHEQYF.

The chain couples TRBV2 to TRBJ1-2; 7 bases are shared with TRBD1. V shed 6 bases and J 12 bases; nucleotides not matched to a gene: 4. The CDR3 is made up of 10 amino acids. CDR1 is SNHLY and CDR2 is FYNNEI in the germline V gene. CDR3 bases: TGTGCCAGCAGCGAGGGGACAGACACCTTC. Amino acids: CASSEGTDTF. The full variable domain, in which reference TRBV2 and TRBJ1-2 provide the parts outside the CDR3, is EPEVTQTPSHQVTQMGQEVILRCVPISNHLYFYWYRQILGQKVEFLVSFYNNEISEKSEIFDDQFSVERPDGSNFTLKIRSTKLEDSAMYFCASSEGTDTFGSGTRLTVV.

Turning to this clone: This specimen includes other DNA sequences encoding the same CDR3. This chain joins TRBV10-3 and TRBJ2-7, with D possibly TRBD1 on 5 matching bases. CDR3 size: 12 residues. Germline V gives CDR1 ENHRY, CDR2 SYGVKD. Trimming removed 6 bases from V and 3 bases from J, with 9 bases in between. The CDR3 DNA reads as TGTGCCATCAGCGAAACAGGCTACGAGCAGTACTTC. Amino acids: CAISETGYEQYF.

The V and J genes are TRBV7-8 and TRBJ1-6; D uncertain. Trimming removed 5 bases from V and 7 bases from J, with 12 bases in between. This CDR3 has 14 residues. Germline values: CDR1 SGHVS, CDR2 FQNEAQ. The CDR3 DNA reads as TGTGCCAGCAGCGTGTTGACTGGGAATTCACCCCTCCACTTT. Translated, it gives CASSVLTGNSPLHF.

V is TRBV7-2 and J is TRBJ2-5, with no clear D. CDR1 is SGHTA and CDR2 is FQGNSA in the germline V gene. CDR3 size: 15 residues. The germline V and J ends were trimmed by 2 bases and 2 bases, with 12 bases remaining between them. In DNA form, the CDR3 reads TGTGCCAGCAGCTTATCATCAGGAGCTCAAGAGACCCAGTACTTC. It encodes CASSLSSGAQETQYF.